The 11 T cell receptor beta chains in this list originate from one sample, sequenced in a study of cytomegalovirus exposure and HLA in healthy donors. The primer mix had 60 Vbeta and 13 Jbeta primers. Measured with immunoSEQ multiplex PCR; TCRdb has only the in-frame clones, and not every one. The data hold fewer than 80,000 clones, with about 76% observed a single time. The sequencing sample was made of PBMCs. The receptor set was obtained from a man aged 18-30 years in good health and CMV-seronegative.

V usage is TRBV6-4 and J usage is TRBJ2-3; tentative D call: TRBD2 (7 bases). Germline assignment: CDR1 MRHNA and CDR2 SNTAGT. CDR3 length: 13 amino acids. V was pared by 6 bases and J by 8 bases, with 15 bases between. CDR3 in amino acids: CASSPEGGGTQYF. CDR3 in DNA: TGTGCCAGCAGCCCCGAGGGGGGGGGTACGCAGTATTTT.

The chain uses TRBV6-4 and TRBJ2-2; 8 nucleotides match TRBD1. Germline V gives CDR1 MRHNA, CDR2 SNTAGT. This CDR3 contains 15 residues. V was clipped by 4 bases and J by 3 bases; unmatched bases: 4. The CDR3 DNA reads as TGTGCCAGCAGTGGACAGGGGTCATACACCGGGGAGCTGTTTTTT. It encodes CASSGQGSYTGELFF.

The chain carries TRBV11-1 and TRBJ1-6; tentatively, D is TRBD1 (6 bases). With 5 bases removed from V and 10 bases from J, the gap between germline ends came to 18 bases. Germline-derived CDR1 and CDR2 are SGHAT and FQDESV (reference sequence). CDR3 length equals 15 residues. In nucleotides, the CDR3 is TGTGCCAGCAGCGCCTACAGGGTGGATGACTCACCCCTCCACTTT. It encodes CASSAYRVDDSPLHF.

The chain employs TRBV27 and TRBJ2-1; 7 bases fit TRBD2. After removal of 0 bases from V and 2 bases from J, the junction contained 4 bases not matched to a gene. Germline CDR1 and CDR2: MNHEY and SMNVEV (reference sequence). The CDR3 length is 16 residues. This chain's CDR3 is CASSLSVRGTYNEQFF. Written as DNA, the CDR3 is TGTGCCAGCAGTTTATCAGTGCGGGGGACCTACAATGAGCAGTTCTTC.

This sequence joins TRBV19 and TRBJ1-5, with TRBD1 identical over 8 bases. The CDR3 runs 14 residues. Per the germline V gene, CDR1 is LNHDA and CDR2 is SQIVND (reference sequence). The V gene end was trimmed by 5 bases and the J gene end by 7 bases; junction bases not matched to a gene: 7. The CDR3 protein is CASSLDRVGQPQHF. The CDR3 DNA reads TGTGCCAGTAGTCTGGACAGGGTCGGACAGCCCCAGCATTTT.

The gene calls are TRBV27 and TRBJ2-3; D may be TRBD2 (6 bases). Germline CDR1 is MNHEY and CDR2 is SMNVEV (reference sequence). This CDR3 contains 17 residues. V gave up 0 bases and J gave up 5 bases, with 18 bases separating them. The chain's CDR3 is CASSLSSRTTREDTQYF. DNA for the CDR3: TGTGCCAGCAGTTTATCGAGTCGGACTACCCGAGAAGATACGCAGTATTTT.

This clone was counted between two and nine times. V usage is TRBV6-4 and J usage is TRBJ1-5; 8 nucleotides match TRBD1. V lost 7 bases, J lost 2 bases, and 7 bases stayed unmatched. The CDR3 loop spans 15 amino acids. In germline, CDR1 is MRHNA, CDR2 SNTAGT. The CDR3 protein is CASTLTGAGNQPQHF. DNA of the CDR3: TGTGCCAGCACTTTGACAGGGGCAGGCAATCAGCCCCAGCATTTT.

This chain uses TRBV5-4 with TRBJ1-1; D is unresolved. The CDR3 consists of 13 residues. V was trimmed by 4 bases and J by 1 base, leaving 8 bases between them. Germline V gene lookup returns CDR1 SGHNT and CDR2 YYREEE (reference sequence). This CDR3 is CASSRGGNTEAFF. In DNA form, the CDR3 reads TGTGCCAGCAGCCGAGGAGGGAACACTGAAGCTTTCTTT. Full variable domain (rest looked up from reference TRBV5-4 and TRBJ1-1): ETGVTQSPTHLIKTRGQQVTLRCSSQSGHNTVSWYQQALGQGPQFIFQYYREEENGRGNFPPRFSGLQFPNYSSELNVNALELDDSALYLCASSRGGNTEAFFGQGTRLTVV.

V and J are TRBV28 and TRBJ1-6, with D maybe TRBD1 (5 bases). Trimming took off 6 bases at V and 10 bases at J, with 16 bases between the two ends. Per the germline V gene, CDR1 is MDHEN and CDR2 is SYDVKM. This CDR3 is built from 14 residues. This CDR3 is CASRGGRAYSPLHF. CDR3 nucleotide sequence: TGTGCCAGCAGGGGGGGGAGGGCGTACTCACCCCTCCACTTT.

The chain is built from TRBV7-8 and TRBJ2-2; 14 positions agree with TRBD2. CDR3 size: 13 residues. Germline CDR1 reads SGHVS; CDR2 reads FQNEAQ. The ends lost 6 bases at V and 14 bases at J; junction bases unmatched: 5. The DNA of the CDR3 is TGTGCCAGCAGGGGACTAGCGGGGGTCTCACTGTTTTTT. This gives the protein CASRGLAGVSLFF.

The DNA of the CDR3 is TGTGCCAGCAGCTCAAGGGGTAGATCTCTTATCTCTGGAAACACCATATATTTT. It is translated as CASSSRGRSLISGNTIYF. The chain has TRBV11-2 and TRBJ1-3; D might be TRBD1 (5 bases). Germline-derived CDR1 and CDR2 are SGHAT and FQNNGV. This CDR3 is 18 amino acids long. V shed 4 bases and J shed 0 bases, with 19 bases lying between them.